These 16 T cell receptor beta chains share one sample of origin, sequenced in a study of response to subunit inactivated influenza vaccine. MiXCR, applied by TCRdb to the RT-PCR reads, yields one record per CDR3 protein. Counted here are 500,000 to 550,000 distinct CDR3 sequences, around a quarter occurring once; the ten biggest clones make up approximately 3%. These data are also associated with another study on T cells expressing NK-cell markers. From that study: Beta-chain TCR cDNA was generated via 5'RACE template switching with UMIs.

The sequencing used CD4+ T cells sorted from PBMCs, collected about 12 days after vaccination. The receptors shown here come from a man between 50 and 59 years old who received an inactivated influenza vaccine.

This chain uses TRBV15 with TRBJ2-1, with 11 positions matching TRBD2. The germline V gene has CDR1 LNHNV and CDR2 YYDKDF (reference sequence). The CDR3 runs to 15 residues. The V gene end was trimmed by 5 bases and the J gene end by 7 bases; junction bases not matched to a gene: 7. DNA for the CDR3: TGTGCCACCAGCGGGGGACTAGCGGTAGGTAATGAGCAGTTCTTC. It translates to CATSGGLAVGNEQFF.

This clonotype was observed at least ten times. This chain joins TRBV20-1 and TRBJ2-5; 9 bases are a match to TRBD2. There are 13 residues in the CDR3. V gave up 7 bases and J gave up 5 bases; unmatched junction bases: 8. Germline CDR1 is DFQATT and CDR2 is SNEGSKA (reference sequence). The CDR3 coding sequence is TGCAGTGGGATTGAGGCGGGGGGGGAGACCCAGTACTTC. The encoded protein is CSGIEAGGETQYF.

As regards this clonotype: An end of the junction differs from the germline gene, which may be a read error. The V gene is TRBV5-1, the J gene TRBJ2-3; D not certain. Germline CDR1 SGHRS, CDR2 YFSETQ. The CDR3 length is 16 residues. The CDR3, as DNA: TGCGCCAGCGGCTTGGTGGCTGGGTCCCCCACAGATACGCAGTATTTT. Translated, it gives CASGLVAGSPTDTQYF. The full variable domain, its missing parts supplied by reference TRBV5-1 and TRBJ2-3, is KAGVTQTPRYLIKTRGQQVTLSCSPISGHRSVSWYQQTPGQGLQFLFEYFSETQRNKGNFPGRFSGRQFSNSRSEMNVSTLELGDSALYLCASGLVAGSPTDTQYFGPGTRLTVL.

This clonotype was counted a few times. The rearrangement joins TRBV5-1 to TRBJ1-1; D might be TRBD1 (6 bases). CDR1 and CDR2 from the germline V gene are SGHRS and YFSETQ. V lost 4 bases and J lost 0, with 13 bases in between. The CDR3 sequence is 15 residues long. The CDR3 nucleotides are TGCGCCAGCAGCCAGGGACACGGGTTGAACACTGAAGCTTTCTTT. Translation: CASSQGHGLNTEAFF.

DNA for the CDR3: TGCGCCAGCAGCTTGGGACTCACTCCTAACTATGGCTACACCTTC. It specifies CASSLGLTPNYGYTF. The chain recombines TRBV5-1 with TRBJ1-2; D is uncertain. Trimming took off 0 bases at V and 0 bases at J, with 9 bases between the two ends. CDR1 SGHRS and CDR2 YFSETQ come from the germline V gene. The CDR3 consists of 15 residues. Complete variable domain (other parts from reference TRBV5-1 and TRBJ1-2): KAGVTQTPRYLIKTRGQQVTLSCSPISGHRSVSWYQQTPGQGLQFLFEYFSETQRNKGNFPGRFSGRQFSNSRSEMNVSTLELGDSALYLCASSLGLTPNYGYTFGSGTRLTVV.

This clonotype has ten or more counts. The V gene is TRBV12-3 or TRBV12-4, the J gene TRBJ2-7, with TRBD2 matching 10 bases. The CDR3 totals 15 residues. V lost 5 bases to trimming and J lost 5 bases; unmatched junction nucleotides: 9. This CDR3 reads CASSTLAGASNEQYF. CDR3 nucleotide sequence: TGTGCCAGCAGTACGCTAGCGGGAGCCAGCAACGAGCAGTACTTC.

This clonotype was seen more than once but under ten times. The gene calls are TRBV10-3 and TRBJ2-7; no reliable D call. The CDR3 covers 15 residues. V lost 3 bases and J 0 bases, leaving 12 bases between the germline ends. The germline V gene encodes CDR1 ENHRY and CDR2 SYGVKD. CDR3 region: CAISDGLLSSYEQYF. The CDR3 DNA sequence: TGTGCCATCAGTGACGGGCTTCTTTCCTCCTACGAGCAGTACTTC.

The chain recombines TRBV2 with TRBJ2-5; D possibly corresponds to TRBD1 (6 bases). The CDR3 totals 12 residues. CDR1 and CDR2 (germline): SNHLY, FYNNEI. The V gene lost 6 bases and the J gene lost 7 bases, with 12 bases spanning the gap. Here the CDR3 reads CASRGAVVTQYF. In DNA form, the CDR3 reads TGTGCCAGCAGGGGGGCTGTCGTGACCCAGTACTTC. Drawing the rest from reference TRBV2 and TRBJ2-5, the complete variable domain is EPEVTQTPSHQVTQMGQEVILRCVPISNHLYFYWYRQILGQKVEFLVSFYNNEISEKSEIFDDQFSVERPDGSNFTLKIRSTKLEDSAMYFCASRGAVVTQYFGPGTRLLVL.

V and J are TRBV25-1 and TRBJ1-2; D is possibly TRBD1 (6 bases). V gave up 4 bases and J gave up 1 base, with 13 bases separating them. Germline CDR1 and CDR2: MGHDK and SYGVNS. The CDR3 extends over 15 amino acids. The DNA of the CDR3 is TGTGCCAGCAGTGTACAGGGTAGGGGTAACTATGGCTACACCTTC. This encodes CASSVQGRGNYGYTF.

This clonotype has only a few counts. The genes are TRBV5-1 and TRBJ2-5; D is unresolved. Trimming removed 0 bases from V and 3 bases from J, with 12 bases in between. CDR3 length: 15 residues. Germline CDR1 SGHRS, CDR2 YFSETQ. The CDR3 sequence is CASSLGPQSKETQYF. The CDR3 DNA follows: TGCGCCAGCAGCTTGGGACCACAGTCCAAAGAGACCCAGTACTTC.

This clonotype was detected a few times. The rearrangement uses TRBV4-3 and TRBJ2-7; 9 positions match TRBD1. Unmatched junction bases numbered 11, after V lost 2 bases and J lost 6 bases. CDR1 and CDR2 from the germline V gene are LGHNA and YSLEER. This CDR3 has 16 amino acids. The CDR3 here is CASSQYPGTGQGEQYF. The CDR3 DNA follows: TGCGCCAGCAGCCAATACCCCGGGACAGGGCAAGGCGAGCAGTACTTC.

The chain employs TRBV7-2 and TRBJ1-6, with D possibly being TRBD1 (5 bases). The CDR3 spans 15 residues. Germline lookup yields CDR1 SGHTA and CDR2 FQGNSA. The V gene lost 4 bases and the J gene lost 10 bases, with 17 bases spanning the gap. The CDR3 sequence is CASSSGVGTASPLHF. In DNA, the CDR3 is TGTGCCAGCAGCTCGGGGGTCGGGACGGCGTCACCCCTCCACTTT.

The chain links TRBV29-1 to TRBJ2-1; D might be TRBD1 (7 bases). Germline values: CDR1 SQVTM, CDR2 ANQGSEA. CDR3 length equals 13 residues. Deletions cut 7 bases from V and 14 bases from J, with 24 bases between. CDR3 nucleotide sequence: TGCAGCGCCGGGGACGGGACTCAGGGGGAAGAGTTCTTC. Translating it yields CSAGDGTQGEEFF.

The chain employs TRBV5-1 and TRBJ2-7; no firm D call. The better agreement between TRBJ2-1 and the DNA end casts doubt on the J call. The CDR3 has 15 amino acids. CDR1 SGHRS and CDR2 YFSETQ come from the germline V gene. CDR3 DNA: TGCGCCAGCAGCTCGCTCTTGAGTCCCTCGGAAGAGCAGTTCTTC. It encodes CASSSLLSPSEEQFF.

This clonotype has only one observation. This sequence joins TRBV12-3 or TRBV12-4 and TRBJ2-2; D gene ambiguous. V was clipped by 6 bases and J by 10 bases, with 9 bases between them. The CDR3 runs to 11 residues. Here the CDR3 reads CASRRSEELFF. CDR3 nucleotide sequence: TGTGCCAGCAGGCGCTCGGAGGAGCTGTTTTTT.

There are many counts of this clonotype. DNA of the CDR3: TGTGCCAGCAGTACGACAGGGGGAACGAACACTGAAGCTTTCTTT. This gives the protein CASSTTGGTNTEAFF. V usage is TRBV6-1 and J usage is TRBJ1-1; 9 nucleotides line up with TRBD1. Losses at the gene ends were 5 bases for V and 1 base for J; bases not matched to a gene: 5. The CDR3 consists of 15 residues. Per the germline V gene, CDR1 is MNHNS and CDR2 is SASEGT.